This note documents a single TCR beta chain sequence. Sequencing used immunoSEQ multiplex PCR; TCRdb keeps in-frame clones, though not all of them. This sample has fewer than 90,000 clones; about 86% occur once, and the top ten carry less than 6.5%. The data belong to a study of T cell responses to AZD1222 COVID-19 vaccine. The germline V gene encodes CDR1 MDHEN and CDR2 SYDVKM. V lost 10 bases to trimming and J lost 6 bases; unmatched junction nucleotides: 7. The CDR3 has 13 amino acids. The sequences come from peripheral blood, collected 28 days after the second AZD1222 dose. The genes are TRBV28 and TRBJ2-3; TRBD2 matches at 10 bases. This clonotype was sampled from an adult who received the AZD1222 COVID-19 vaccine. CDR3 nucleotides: TGTGCCACCGCAGGAGCGGGGGGGGATACGCAGTATTTT. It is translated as CATAGAGGDTQYF. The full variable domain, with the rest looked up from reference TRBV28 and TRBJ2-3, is DVKVTQSSRYLVKRTGEKVFLECVQDMDHENMFWYRQDPGLGLRLIYFSYDVKMKEKGDIPEGYSVSREKKERFSLILESASTNQTSMYLCATAGAGGDTQYFGPGTRLTVL.